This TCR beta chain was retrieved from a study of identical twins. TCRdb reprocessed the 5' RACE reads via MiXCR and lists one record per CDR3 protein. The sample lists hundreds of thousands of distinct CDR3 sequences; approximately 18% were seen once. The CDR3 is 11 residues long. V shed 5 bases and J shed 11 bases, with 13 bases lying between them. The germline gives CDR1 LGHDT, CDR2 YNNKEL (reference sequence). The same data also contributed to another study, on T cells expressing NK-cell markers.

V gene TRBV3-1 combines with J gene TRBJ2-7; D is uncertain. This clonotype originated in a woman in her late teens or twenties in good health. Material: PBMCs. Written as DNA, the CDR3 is TGTGCCAGCAGCGATCGTCAGGCGGAGTACTTC. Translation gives CASSDRQAEYF.